This TCR beta chain was sequenced in a study of blood T cells in healthy people across ages. V dropped 3 bases and J dropped 5 bases, with 12 bases sitting between them. The CDR3 is made up of 14 amino acids. Germline V lookup: CDR1 SGHTA, CDR2 FQGNSA. The use of a sample-barcoded 5' primer and a J-beta primer mix characterized a second PCR of about 7 to 12 cycles. TCRdb used MiXCR to reprocess the 5' RACE reads, holding one entry per CDR3 protein. The sample carries about 730,000 distinct CDR3 sequences, approximately 43% recorded once. Comments on this clonotype: A read error may explain this, as a much larger clone is one base away.

The V call is TRBV7-2, the J call TRBJ2-3; no definite D call. The source is a woman aged 60-75 years in good health. Source material: blood. CDR3 residues: CASSLSFRQDTQYF. The CDR3, as DNA: TGTGCCAGCAGCTTGTCGTTCCGTCAAGATACGCAGTATTTT.